The rows below give T cell receptor beta chains drawn from one sample of a study of shared clonotypes between healthy human individuals. Produced via immunoSEQ multiplex PCR; TCRdb's table is partial and in-frame only. Among about 1,800,000 clones listed, about 95% were seen once. The sequenced material came from naive CD8+ T cells sorted from blood. These receptors originate from a young man in good health. The CDR3 runs from the conserved cysteine through the conserved F or W. Fields, in order: D gene, V gene, J gene, clone size, CDR3 protein. The D gene is left open where the match is weak. Clone sizes are given selectively: once, few, many, or a class where the clone is expanded.

>-|TRBV5-5|TRBJ2-5|-
CASSEEETQYF
>-|TRBV2|TRBJ1-1|-
CASETVSLMNTEAFF
>-|TRBV4-1|TRBJ1-5|once
CASSQVEGSEPQHF
>-|TRBV7-2|TRBJ2-3|-
CASSLGFGGVAPDTQYF
>-|TRBV5-6|TRBJ1-6|-
CASSYDGYNSPLHF
>-|TRBV7-2|TRBJ2-2|-
CASSLAPGLLNTGELFF
>TRBD1|TRBV5-5|TRBJ1-2|-
CASSHQGGPNYGYTF
>-|TRBV10-3|TRBJ2-5|once
CAISGPAVETQYF
>-|TRBV28|TRBJ2-7|-
CASQTSDEQYF
>-|TRBV27|TRBJ1-1|-
CASRGGQMNTEAFF